Listed below are T cell receptor beta chains from one sample, sequenced in a study of T cell responses to AZD1222 COVID-19 vaccine. This table comes from immunoSEQ multiplex PCR, and its TCRdb copy is limited to in-frame clones, with some not included. The data contain approximately 130,000 clones, 84% of them singletons. The starting material was peripheral blood, obtained 28 days after the second AZD1222 dose. The receptors here all came from an adult who received the AZD1222 COVID-19 vaccine. The CDR3 runs from the conserved cysteine through the conserved F or W. The D gene is left open where the match is weak. Some rows mark clone size as missing; the rest say once, few, many or name a class of expanded clone.

size: -
D: TRBD2
V: TRBV7-8
J: TRBJ2-7
CDR3: CASSLGLAAYEQYF
DNA: TGTGCCAGCAGCTTAGGTCTAGCGGCCTACGAGCAGTACTTC

size: once
D: -
V: TRBV4-3
J: TRBJ1-2
CDR3: CASRYTTVAAYGYTF
DNA: TGCGCCAGCAGGTACACAACAGTCGCAGCATATGGCTACACCTTC

size: once
D: -
V: TRBV14
J: TRBJ2-6
CDR3: CATNQHRRSSGANVLTF
DNA: TGTGCCACCAACCAGCACAGGAGGAGCTCTGGGGCCAACGTCCTGACTTTC

size: -
D: -
V: TRBV12-3/TRBV12-4
J: TRBJ1-1
CDR3: CASSLGNGVEAFF
DNA: TGTGCCAGCAGTTTAGGAAATGGAGTTGAAGCTTTCTTT

size: -
D: -
V: TRBV7-9
J: TRBJ1-2
CDR3: CASSLALRGFGGYTF
DNA: TGTGCCAGCAGCTTAGCGCTCAGGGGCTTTGGTGGCTACACCTTC

size: -
D: -
V: TRBV6-5
J: TRBJ2-2
CDR3: CASSRYRDGTGELFF
DNA: TGTGCCAGCAGTAGGTACCGGGACGGTACCGGGGAGCTGTTTTTT

size: -
D: TRBD1
V: TRBV3-1/TRBV3-2
J: TRBJ1-6
CDR3: CASSLDRGNSPLHF
DNA: TGTGCCAGCAGCCTCGACAGGGGCAATTCACCCCTCCACTTT

size: -
D: -
V: TRBV19
J: TRBJ2-3
CDR3: CASSIDADTQYF
DNA: TGTGCCAGTAGTATAGATGCAGATACGCAGTATTTT

size: -
D: TRBD1
V: TRBV28
J: TRBJ1-6
CDR3: CASSTSPGQGFNSPLHF
DNA: TGTGCCAGCAGTACCAGTCCGGGACAGGGGTTTAATTCACCCCTCCACTTT

size: -
D: TRBD1
V: TRBV6-6
J: TRBJ2-7
CDR3: CASSYRTGPYEQYF
DNA: TGTGCCAGCAGTTACAGGACAGGCCCCTACGAGCAGTACTTC

size: -
D: TRBD2
V: TRBV9
J: TRBJ2-3
CDR3: CASSVPSGGVSTDTQYF
DNA: TGTGCCAGCAGCGTACCTAGCGGGGGGGTTAGCACAGATACGCAGTATTTT

size: -
D: -
V: TRBV4-1
J: TRBJ1-2
CDR3: CASRELRGGKPYGYTF
DNA: TGCGCCAGCAGGGAACTTCGTGGGGGGAAACCCTATGGCTACACCTTC

size: once
D: -
V: TRBV7-8
J: TRBJ2-1
CDR3: CASSSGTIGYNEQFF
DNA: TGTGCCAGCAGCTCTGGGACAATTGGCTACAATGAGCAGTTCTTC

size: -
D: -
V: TRBV28
J: TRBJ1-1
CDR3: CASSSIGPFTVNTEAFF
DNA: TGTGCCAGCAGTTCTATTGGGCCCTTTACAGTGAACACTGAAGCTTTCTTT

size: -
D: TRBD1
V: TRBV7-2
J: TRBJ2-7
CDR3: CASSLGGTGSYF
DNA: TGTGCCAGCAGCTTAGGGGGGACAGGGAGCTACTTC

size: -
D: -
V: TRBV6-5
J: TRBJ1-3
CDR3: CASSSAWIGNTIYF
DNA: TGTGCCAGCAGTTCTGCCTGGATTGGAAACACCATATATTTT

size: -
D: -
V: TRBV5-4
J: TRBJ2-3
CDR3: CASSFPTGSTDTQYF
DNA: TGTGCCAGCAGCTTCCCGACAGGTAGCACAGATACGCAGTATTTT

size: few
D: -
V: TRBV9
J: TRBJ2-5
CDR3: CASSVDQGRWLEETQYF
DNA: TGTGCCAGCAGCGTAGACCAGGGGCGTTGGCTCGAGGAGACCCAGTACTTC

size: -
D: -
V: TRBV7-9
J: TRBJ1-2
CDR3: CASSSIGAKTDGYTF
DNA: TGTGCCAGCAGCTCTATCGGGGCCAAAACGGATGGCTACACCTTC

size: once
D: -
V: TRBV4-2
J: TRBJ1-1
CDR3: CASSPRSGSGNTEAFF
DNA: TGTGCCAGCAGCCCTAGATCGGGTAGCGGGAACACTGAAGCTTTCTTT

size: few
D: -
V: TRBV28
J: TRBJ1-1
CDR3: CASSETTPSSVAFF
DNA: TGTGCCAGCAGCGAAACAACTCCCTCATCCGTCGCTTTCTTT

size: -
D: TRBD2
V: TRBV7-2
J: TRBJ2-3
CDR3: CASSNEREDTQYF
DNA: TGTGCCAGCAGCAACGAGCGGGAGGATACGCAGTATTTT

size: -
D: -
V: TRBV2
J: TRBJ2-7
CDR3: CASTTLRSYEQYF
DNA: TGTGCCAGCACGACACTCCGTTCCTACGAGCAGTACTTC

size: few
D: -
V: TRBV6-2/TRBV6-3
J: TRBJ2-7
CDR3: CASSYDSSYEQYF
DNA: TGTGCCAGCAGTTACGACAGCTCCTACGAGCAGTACTTC

size: -
D: -
V: TRBV12-3/TRBV12-4
J: TRBJ1-2
CDR3: CASSYRVSGYTF
DNA: TGTGCCAGTTCCTACAGGGTCTCGGGCTACACCTTC

size: -
D: -
V: TRBV6-5
J: TRBJ2-3
CDR3: CASSYSIRDITDTQYF
DNA: TGTGCCAGCAGTTACTCGATACGGGATATCACAGATACGCAGTATTTT

size: -
D: -
V: TRBV7-3
J: TRBJ2-1
CDR3: CASSSGWTGEQFF
DNA: TGTGCCAGCAGCTCCGGTTGGACGGGTGAGCAGTTCTTC

size: -
D: -
V: TRBV15
J: TRBJ1-2
CDR3: CATSRAAKMNLAYTF
DNA: TGTGCCACCAGCAGGGCCGCAAAGATGAATTTAGCCTACACCTTC

size: -
D: -
V: TRBV9
J: TRBJ1-5
CDR3: CASSVEGTLSPQHF
DNA: TGTGCCAGCAGCGTAGAGGGGACGTTGTCGCCCCAGCATTTT

size: -
D: TRBD1
V: TRBV4-1
J: TRBJ1-5
CDR3: CASSQGLRGQSNQPQHF
DNA: TGCGCCAGCAGCCAGGGGCTCAGGGGGCAAAGCAATCAGCCCCAGCATTTT

size: -
D: -
V: TRBV14
J: TRBJ1-2
CDR3: CASSQANYGYTF
DNA: TGTGCCAGCAGCCAAGCTAACTATGGCTACACCTTC

size: many
D: TRBD2
V: TRBV7-9
J: TRBJ2-7
CDR3: CASSFLAGGRYEQYF
DNA: TGTGCCAGCAGCTTCCTAGCGGGGGGGCGGTACGAGCAGTACTTC

size: -
D: -
V: TRBV11-2
J: TRBJ1-1
CDR3: CASSFGVRVREAFF
DNA: TGTGCCAGCAGCTTTGGGGTAAGGGTGAGGGAAGCTTTCTTT

size: -
D: -
V: TRBV27
J: TRBJ1-2
CDR3: CASSFGRDVYGYTF
DNA: TGTGCCAGCAGTTTCGGCAGGGACGTCTATGGCTACACCTTC

size: -
D: TRBD1
V: TRBV18
J: TRBJ1-6
CDR3: CASSPTGGSNSPLHF
DNA: TGTGCCAGCTCTCCTACAGGGGGCAGTAATTCACCCCTCCACTTT

size: -
D: -
V: TRBV27
J: TRBJ2-1
CDR3: CASSTRYNEQFF
DNA: TGTGCCAGCTCGACTAGATACAATGAGCAGTTCTTC

size: -
D: -
V: TRBV7-2
J: TRBJ2-3
CDR3: CASSPRGDTQYF
DNA: TGTGCCAGCAGCCCCCGAGGGGATACGCAGTATTTT

size: -
D: -
V: TRBV9
J: TRBJ1-1
CDR3: CASSVMGGNTEAFF
DNA: TGTGCCAGCAGCGTAATGGGCGGGAACACTGAAGCTTTCTTT

size: -
D: -
V: TRBV19
J: TRBJ1-5
CDR3: CASRDTSVQPQHF
DNA: TGTGCCAGCCGGGACACCTCAGTTCAGCCCCAGCATTTT

size: -
D: -
V: TRBV9
J: TRBJ2-2
CDR3: CASSGRGGQGGELFF
DNA: TGTGCCAGCAGCGGCCGTGGGGGGCAAGGCGGGGAGCTGTTTTTT

size: -
D: TRBD1
V: TRBV7-3
J: TRBJ1-1
CDR3: CASSLSAGGTEAFF
DNA: TGTGCCAGCAGCTTAAGCGCAGGGGGCACTGAAGCTTTCTTT

size: -
D: -
V: TRBV18
J: TRBJ2-7
CDR3: CASSPGNGQTYEQYF
DNA: TGTGCCAGCTCACCAGGGAACGGACAGACCTACGAGCAGTACTTC

size: -
D: -
V: TRBV7-9
J: TRBJ1-1
CDR3: CASSSGGWDTEAFF
DNA: TGTGCCAGCAGCTCGGGAGGTTGGGACACTGAAGCTTTCTTT

size: -
D: -
V: TRBV6-5
J: TRBJ1-4
CDR3: CASNLGGFKEKLFF
DNA: TGTGCCAGCAATTTAGGGGGTTTCAAAGAAAAACTGTTTTTT

size: -
D: -
V: TRBV27
J: TRBJ1-1
CDR3: CASSLTTGNTEAFF
DNA: TGTGCCAGCAGTTTAACGACAGGGAACACTGAAGCTTTCTTT

size: -
D: -
V: TRBV28
J: TRBJ2-7
CDR3: CASSTPGAGFYEQYF
DNA: TGTGCCAGCAGTACTCCGGGGGCCGGATTCTACGAGCAGTACTTC

size: few
D: -
V: TRBV28
J: TRBJ1-4
CDR3: CASNEGGGKLFF
DNA: TGTGCCAGCAATGAGGGCGGGGGAAAACTGTTTTTT